The sequence of this T cell receptor (beta chain) was determined in a study of follicular helper T cells after annual influenza vaccination (dated by TCRdb to about 2017). In the study overall: Blood was drawn on days 0, 7 and 28 after each seasonal influenza vaccination. One week after vaccination, a second recruited cohort of eleven to twelve subjects (Table S1) displayed a similar ICOS+CD38+ cTfh response. Some subjects were followed across successive annual vaccinations spanning the 2013-2014, 2014-2015 and 2015-2016 seasons to study recall of cTfh clones. Multi-year samples were available for six subjects, with four spanning two vaccination seasons and two spanning three seasons. The 2015 samples were processed right after collection, while the 2013-2014 samples were cryopreserved.

Receptors were amplified or captured by the immunoSEQ multiplex PCR assay. Adaptive Biotechnologies handled the TCRB amplification, library preparation, sequencing and preliminary bioinformatics at Survey level resolution. TCRB sequencing used multiplex PCR amplification of genomic DNA from sorted cTfh populations. Per the authors' processing: Clonality was calculated in R as 1 minus normalized Shannon entropy, and the Gini index was calculated with the R package ineq. Overlap score was defined as the summed counts of shared sequences divided by the total counts of all sequences in both compared samples. Significance of shared clonotypes was assessed by Fisher's exact test, with a theoretical repertoire of 10^7 TCRB sequences assumed. This immuneACCESS table, as held by TCRdb, lists in-frame sequences with V and J called but not all clones. Of the missing ones, under half trace to an unresolved V gene in checked studies; the others have no known cause. V, J and clone size reflect that table, while D and trimming were determined from the DNA. For this sample there are about 7,300 clones; 75% to 90% appear just once. The ten largest make up roughly 1.6% of the sample.

This sample's time point label indicates: 2015-2016 season, 7 days after influenza vaccination. Adults received seasonal inactivated influenza vaccine (Fluvarix), and TCRB sequencing tracked sorted blood CD4 subsets before and after vaccination. To be eligible, subjects had to live in the community and must not have received influenza vaccine in the previous 6 months. Reasons for exclusion included contraindications to influenza vaccine, substance abuse, HIV/AIDS, active malignancy, immunomodulatory medication, and active illness such as respiratory infection. At each time point, roughly 35 to 110 mL of blood was collected. Non-naive CD4+CXCR5+PD-1+ cells were defined as circulating Tfh and were sorted into two fractions, ICOS+CD38+ and ICOS-CD38-. Ficoll-Paque PLUS or SepMate separation was used to isolate PBMC. Cell subsets were sorted from PBMC on a BD FACS Aria before DNA extraction. CDR3 length: 15 amino acids, cysteine to phenylalanine. Here the CDR3 DNA is all that survives: 45 bases in frame from base 1. Trimming removed 1 base from V and 7 bases from J; the gene matches leave 6 bases unexplained. According to the germline V gene, CDR1 reads SQVTM and CDR2 reads ANQGSEA.

Findings and caveats that apply to the study as a whole: Day 7 ICOS+CD38+ clones were most often found later in ICOS-CD38- cTfh, suggesting that subset may serve as a memory reservoir. ICOS+CD38+ cTfh clonality correlated with the frequency of that population, and its change correlated with the change in circulating plasmablast frequency. Rare clonotypes could not be sampled because productive TCRB sequences were recovered from only roughly 8.5-22% of the analyzed cells. Successive annual vaccinations recalled a recurring oligoclonal ICOS+CD38+ cTfh response that included tetramer and AIM influenza-specific clonotypes.

A word on this clone: Its binding antigen is unknown. No per-base quality is available; no much larger clone lies one base away.

Sequencing was performed on CXCR5+ CD38- circulating T follicular helper cells from blood, taken 7 days after influenza vaccination. The sample's cell subset or site label, in plain terms: circulating Tfh, non-naive CD4+CXCR5+PD-1+ (ICOS+CD38+ or ICOS-CD38-). This clonotype was sampled from an adult who received the influenza vaccine. In this chain, TRBV29-1 is recombined with TRBJ2-1, and TRBD2 matches 11 of the central bases. The CDR3: CSVEGTSGRRNEQFF. The nucleotide sequence reads as follows: TGCAGCGTTGAAGGCACTAGCGGGAGACGGAATGAGCAGTTCTTC.